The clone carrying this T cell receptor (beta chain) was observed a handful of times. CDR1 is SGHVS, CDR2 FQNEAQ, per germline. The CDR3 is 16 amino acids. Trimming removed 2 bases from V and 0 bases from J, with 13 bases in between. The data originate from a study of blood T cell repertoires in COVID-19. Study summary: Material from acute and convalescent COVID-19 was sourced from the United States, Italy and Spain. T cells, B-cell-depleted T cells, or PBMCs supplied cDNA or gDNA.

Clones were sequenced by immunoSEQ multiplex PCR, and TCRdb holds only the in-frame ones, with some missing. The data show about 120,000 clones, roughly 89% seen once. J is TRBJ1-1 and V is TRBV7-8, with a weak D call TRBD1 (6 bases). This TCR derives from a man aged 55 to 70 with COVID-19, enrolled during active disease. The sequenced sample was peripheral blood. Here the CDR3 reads CASSLRTATLNTEAFF. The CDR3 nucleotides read TGTGCCAGCAGCTTAAGGACAGCAACCCTGAACACTGAAGCTTTCTTT. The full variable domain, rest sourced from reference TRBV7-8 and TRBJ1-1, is GAGVSQSPRYKVAKRGQDVALRCDPISGHVSLFWYQQALGQGPEFLTYFQNEAQLDKSGLPSDRFFAERPEGSVSTLKIQRTQQEDSAVYLCASSLRTATLNTEAFFGQGTRLTVV.